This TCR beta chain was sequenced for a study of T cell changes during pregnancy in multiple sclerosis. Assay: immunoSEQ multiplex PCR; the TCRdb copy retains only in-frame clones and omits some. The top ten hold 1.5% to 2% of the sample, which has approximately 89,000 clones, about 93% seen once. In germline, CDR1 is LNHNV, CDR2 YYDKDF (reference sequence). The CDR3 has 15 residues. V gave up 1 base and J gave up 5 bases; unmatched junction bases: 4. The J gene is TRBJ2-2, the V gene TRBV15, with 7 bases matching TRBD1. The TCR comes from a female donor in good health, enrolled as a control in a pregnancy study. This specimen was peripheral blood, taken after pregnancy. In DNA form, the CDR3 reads TGTGCCACCAGCAGAGTAGGGGGCCGGACCGGGGAGCTGTTTTTT. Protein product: CATSRVGGRTGELFF.